This TCR beta chain was observed in a study of T-cell reconstitution after alpha-beta-depleted transplantation in children. Regarding the study as a whole: Surviving recipient T cells and intrathymic progenitors accounted for some patients' high TCRbeta diversity at day 60. Alpha-beta T cells present about two months after transplant were reported to originate from several hundred expanded graft clones. At the one-year point after transplant, T-cell counts and TCRbeta diversity were found to come mostly from T cells that had been newly produced.

TCRbeta library preparation incorporated unique molecular identifiers. TCRdb fed the PCR reads into MiXCR, producing one record per CDR3 protein. The sample contains about a million distinct CDR3 sequences, about 26% of which appear only once. Points on this clonotype: Its antigen is as yet unknown.

The CDR3 spans 16 residues. CDR1 and CDR2 (germline): SGHKS, YYEKEE (reference sequence). Trimming stripped 2 bases from V and 0 bases from J, with 12 bases between. This clonotype originated in a boy under two years old who had a stem cell transplant for SCID, so the T cells may come from the graft donor. The specimen was PBMCs, mostly from graft donor cells, collected 360 days after TCRalphabeta/CD19-depleted stem cell transplant. The chain couples TRBV5-5 to TRBJ2-1; tentatively, D is TRBD2 (5 bases). The CDR3 DNA reads TGTGCCAGCAGCTTAAGCGGTCAAGGCTCCTACAATGAGCAGTTCTTC. Encoded protein: CASSLSGQGSYNEQFF.